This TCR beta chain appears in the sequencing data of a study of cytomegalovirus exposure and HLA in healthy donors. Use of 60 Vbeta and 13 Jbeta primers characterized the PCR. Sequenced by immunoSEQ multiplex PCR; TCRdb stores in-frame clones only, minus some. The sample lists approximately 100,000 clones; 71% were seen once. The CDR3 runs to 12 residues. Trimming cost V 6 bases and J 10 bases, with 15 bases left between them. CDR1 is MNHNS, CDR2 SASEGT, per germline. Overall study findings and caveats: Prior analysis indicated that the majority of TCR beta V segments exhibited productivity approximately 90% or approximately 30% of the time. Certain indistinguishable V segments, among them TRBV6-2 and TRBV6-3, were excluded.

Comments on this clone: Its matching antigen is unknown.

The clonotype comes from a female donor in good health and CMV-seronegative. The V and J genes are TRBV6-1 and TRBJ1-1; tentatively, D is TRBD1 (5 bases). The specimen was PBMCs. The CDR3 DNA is TGTGCCAGCAGGTCCCTCGCGGGGCGAGCTTTCTTT. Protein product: CASRSLAGRAFF.